A single sample is the source of the 18 T cell receptor beta chains below, sequenced in a study of T-cell memory formation after mild COVID-19. One entry per CDR3 protein results from TCRdb running MiXCR on the 5' RACE reads. This sample has fewer than 110,000 distinct CDR3 sequences; over 13% occur once, and the top ten carry around 43%. The sequenced sample consisted of PBMCs or a T cell subset sorted from them (not recorded which). The origin of the receptors is a man between 18 and 35 years old who had mild COVID-19 (a few samples of this study predate the infection). Cell type and time point are not known.

V is TRBV10-3 and J is TRBJ2-7; possible D gene TRBD2, 7 bases. This CDR3 contains 14 residues. The germline V gene encodes CDR1 ENHRY and CDR2 SYGVKD. V shed 3 bases and J shed 7 bases, with 16 bases lying between them. The CDR3 region has the DNA TGTGCCATCAGTGACCCGGGGGGCGCGGGGGAGCAGTACGTC. It encodes CAISDPGGAGEQYV.

This clonotype was observed a handful of times. This chain uses TRBV7-6 with TRBJ1-1; D is ambiguous. Trimming took 4 bases from V and 2 from J, leaving 17 bases between them. The CDR3 has 16 residues. From germline, CDR1 is SGHVS and CDR2 FNYEAQ. In DNA form, the CDR3 reads TGTGCCAGCAGCTCGAGGCGATCACTGGAAAACACTGAAGCTTTCTTT. This encodes CASSSRRSLENTEAFF. Looking up the rest from reference TRBV7-6 and TRBJ1-1 gives the full variable domain: GAGVSQSPRYKVTKRGQDVALRCDPISGHVSLYWYRQALGQGPEFLTYFNYEAQQDKSGLPNDRFSAERPEGSISTLTIQRTEQRDSAMYRCASSSRRSLENTEAFFGQGTRLTVV.

This clonotype showed up just a few times. The chain couples TRBV5-5 to TRBJ2-4, with 7 positions matching TRBD1. Germline V CDR1 and CDR2: SGHKS, YYEKEE (reference sequence). This CDR3 comprises 16 residues. V dropped 2 bases and J dropped 0; count of bases not matched to a gene: 5. The CDR3 region is CASSFRTGLAKNIQYF. CDR3 nucleotides: TGTGCCAGCAGCTTCAGGACAGGACTAGCCAAAAACATTCAGTACTTC.

This chain's CDR3 is CASSQVNLQGYGYTF. The CDR3 nucleotides are TGCGCCAGCAGCCAAGTTAACTTACAGGGGTATGGCTACACCTTC. The chain combines TRBV4-1 with TRBJ1-2, with 7 bases aligning to TRBD1. Germline values: CDR1 MGHRA, CDR2 YSYEKL. The V segment lost 1 base and the J segment 5 bases; nucleotides outside the gene matches: 7. CDR3 length equals 15 residues.

This clonotype has a handful of counts. The V and J genes are TRBV11-2 and TRBJ2-7, with D maybe TRBD2 (6 bases). Germline lookup yields CDR1 SGHAT and CDR2 FQNNGV. CDR3 length: 17 amino acids. The V and J ends lost 2 bases and 3 bases respectively, with 20 bases between them. The CDR3 DNA sequence: TGTGCCAGCAGCTTAAATTCCCCCTCGGGAGCCTTCTACGAGCAGTACGTC. The encoded protein is CASSLNSPSGAFYEQYV.

This clonotype was observed a handful of times. CDR3 DNA: TGTGCCACCGCCACCTCTTACAATGAGCAGTTCTTC. This encodes CATATSYNEQFF. The rearrangement links TRBV7-9 to TRBJ2-1; D is ambiguous. The CDR3 contains 12 residues. The ends were cut back, 10 bases at V and 4 bases at J, with 11 bases in the middle. Per the germline V gene, CDR1 is SEHNR and CDR2 is FQNEAQ (reference sequence).

The V and J genes are TRBV7-9 and TRBJ2-7; tentative D call: TRBD2 (6 bases). Germline CDR1 and CDR2: SEHNR and FQNEAQ (reference sequence). There are 12 residues in the CDR3. Deletions cut 6 bases from V and 6 bases from J, with 12 bases between. The CDR3 protein is CASSPGDGEQYV. The DNA of the CDR3 is TGTGCCAGCAGTCCGGGGGACGGCGAGCAGTACGTC.

This clonotype was seen only a few times. The chain has TRBV7-2 and TRBJ2-4; TRBD2 aligns across 10 bases. Germline CDR1 SGHTA, CDR2 FQGNSA. CDR3 length: 16 residues. V lost 3 bases and J lost 5; bases outside the gene matches: 7. Written as DNA, the CDR3 is TGTGCCAGCAGCTTTTTTTTAGCGGGGGGCGAAAACATTCAGTACTTC. Translated, it gives CASSFFLAGGENIQYF.

In its sample, this clonotype was seen a few times. This chain links TRBV4-1 with TRBJ1-6; 7 nucleotides line up with TRBD1. Unmatched junction bases numbered 7, after V lost 6 bases and J lost 8 bases. This CDR3 is built from 14 residues. CDR1 is MGHRA and CDR2 is YSYEKL in the germline V gene. CDR3 DNA sequence: TGCGCCAGCAGGAGGGACAGCCAATATTCACCCCTCCACTTT. Protein: CASRRDSQYSPLHF.

This clonotype has more than one count but fewer than ten. The chain combines TRBV5-1 with TRBJ2-3, with unresolved D. V shed 0 bases and J shed 0 bases, with 5 bases lying between them. Germline V lookup: CDR1 SGHRS, CDR2 YFSETQ. The CDR3 is 14 residues long. The CDR3 reads CASSLGSSTDTQYF. DNA for the CDR3: TGCGCCAGCAGCTTGGGAAGTAGCACAGATACGCAGTATTTT.

This clonotype was observed a handful of times. The chain employs TRBV6-2 or TRBV6-3 and TRBJ2-3; 9 bases are shared with TRBD2. The CDR3 is 17 residues long. V was pared by 1 base and J by 1 base, with 6 bases of the junction left unmatched. Germline CDR1 and CDR2: MNHEY and SVGEGT. The CDR3: CASSYFRVAGGTDTQYF. CDR3 in DNA: TGTGCCAGCAGTTACTTCAGGGTAGCGGGGGGCACAGATACGCAGTATTTT.

The chain uses TRBV2 and TRBJ1-1; 7 bases are shared with TRBD1. Germline assignment: CDR1 SNHLY and CDR2 FYNNEI. This CDR3 spans 14 amino acids. Trimming removed 6 bases from V and 3 bases from J; junction bases left unmatched: 7. The CDR3, as DNA: TGTGCCAGCAGCCGGACAGGATGGGACACTGAAGCTTTCTTT. This gives the protein CASSRTGWDTEAFF.

The chain couples TRBV30 to TRBJ2-3, with TRBD1 identical over 7 bases. V shed 4 bases, J shed 4 bases, and the junction held 8 bases outside the gene matches. CDR1 GTSNPN and CDR2 SVGIG come from the germline V gene (reference sequence). This CDR3 comprises 14 residues. This CDR3 reads CAWNDDRDPDTQYF. Written as DNA, the CDR3 is TGTGCCTGGAACGACGACAGGGATCCAGATACGCAGTATTTT.

The sample holds many counts of this clonotype. The chain has TRBV29-1 and TRBJ2-7; D perhaps matches TRBD1 (6 bases). Per germline, CDR1 SQVTM and CDR2 ANQGSEA. The length of the CDR3 is 13 residues. V lost 1 base to trimming and J lost 2 bases, with 9 bases between them. The CDR3 sequence is CSVEAGQPYEQYF. For the CDR3, the DNA is TGCAGCGTTGAAGCCGGACAGCCCTACGAGCAGTACTTC.

In its sample, this clonotype was seen a few times. The rearrangement links TRBV3-1 to TRBJ1-1; maybe TRBD1 (5 bases). CDR3 size: 15 residues. The germline V gene encodes CDR1 LGHDT and CDR2 YNNKEL (reference sequence). V was trimmed by 1 base and J by 0 bases, leaving 9 bases between them. CDR3 amino acids: CASSQGGLLNTEAFF. The CDR3 DNA reads TGTGCCAGCAGCCAAGGGGGGTTATTGAACACTGAAGCTTTCTTT. The full variable domain, completed using reference TRBV3-1 and TRBJ1-1, is DTAVSQTPKYLVTQMGNDKSIKCEQNLGHDTMYWYKQDSKKFLKIMFSYNNKELIINETVPNRFSPKSPDKAHLNLHINSLELGDSAVYFCASSQGGLLNTEAFFGQGTRLTVV.

This clonotype was detected ten times or more. The chain recombines TRBV6-1 with TRBJ2-5; no reliable D call. CDR3 length equals 18 residues. Trimming cost V 0 bases and J 3 bases, with 20 bases left between them. Germline lookup yields CDR1 MNHNS and CDR2 SASEGT. The DNA of the CDR3 is TGTGCCAGCAGTGAAGCGTTTTTGAAGGCCGACAAAGAAGAGACCCAGTACTTC. Protein: CASSEAFLKADKEETQYF.

This clonotype was detected a few times. V gene TRBV2 combines with J gene TRBJ2-6, with 8 bases aligning to TRBD1. V trimming: 2 bases; J trimming: 4 bases; junction bases outside the gene matches: 10. The CDR3 has 18 amino acids. Germline CDR1 SNHLY, CDR2 FYNNEI. The CDR3 protein is CASSESLGQALGANVLTF. The CDR3 DNA is TGTGCCAGCAGTGAATCCCTGGGACAGGCTTTAGGGGCCAACGTCCTGACTTTC.

This rearrangement joins TRBV5-6 to TRBJ2-5; 8 positions agree with TRBD2. V lost 4 bases, J lost 2 bases, and 13 bases stayed unmatched. The V gene's germline CDR1 is SGHDT and CDR2 YYEEEE. This CDR3 is built from 17 residues. The CDR3 spells CASSAPYIAGTQETQYF. As DNA, the CDR3 is TGTGCCAGCAGCGCCCCGTATATAGCGGGGACACAAGAGACCCAGTACTTC.